This TCR beta chain derives from a study of OX40 agonist ivuxolimab in advanced cancers. About the study: Earlier treatment with anti-PD-1, anti-PD-L1 or anti-CTLA-4 was permitted, and roughly 40% had received some.

Sequencing was performed with immunoSEQ multiplex PCR; in TCRdb, only in-frame clones are kept and a portion is missing. The sample lists over 20,000 clones, roughly 73% occurring once. The sequences come from CD4+ or CD8+ T cells sorted from blood, collected in a trial of the OX40 agonist ivuxolimab. The receptor was derived from an adult with an advanced solid tumor such as melanoma, head and neck, liver or kidney cancer.

For the CDR3, the DNA is TGCGCCAGCAGTGAGCCCAGAACTAATGAAAAACTGTTTTTT. It yields the protein CASSEPRTNEKLFF. The rearrangement joins TRBV10-1 to TRBJ1-4; D call uncertain. V dropped 2 bases and J dropped 1 base, with 5 bases sitting between them. Germline V CDR1 and CDR2: WNHNN, SYGVQD (reference sequence). The CDR3 runs 14 residues.